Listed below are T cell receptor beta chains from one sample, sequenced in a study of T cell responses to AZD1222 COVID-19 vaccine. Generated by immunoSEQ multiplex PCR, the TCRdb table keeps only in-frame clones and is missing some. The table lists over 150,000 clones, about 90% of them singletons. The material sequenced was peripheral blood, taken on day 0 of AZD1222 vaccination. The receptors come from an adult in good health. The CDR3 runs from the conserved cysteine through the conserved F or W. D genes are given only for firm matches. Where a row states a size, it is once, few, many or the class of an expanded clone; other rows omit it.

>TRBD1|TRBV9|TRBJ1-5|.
CASSVGQGSNQPQHF
TGTGCCAGCAGCGTAGGACAGGGTAGCAATCAGCCCCAGCATTTT
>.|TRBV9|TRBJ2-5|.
CASSVEGAETQYF
TGTGCCAGCAGCGTAGAAGGCGCAGAGACCCAGTACTTC
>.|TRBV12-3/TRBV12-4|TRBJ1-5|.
CASRGGGQPQHF
TGTGCCAGCAGGGGTGGTGGGCAGCCCCAGCATTTT
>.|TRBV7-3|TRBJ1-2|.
CASSPDSESHGYTF
TGTGCCAGCAGCCCGGACTCCGAATCCCATGGCTACACCTTC
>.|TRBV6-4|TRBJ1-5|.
CASSKEVNQPQHF
TGTGCCAGCAGTAAGGAGGTGAATCAGCCCCAGCATTTT
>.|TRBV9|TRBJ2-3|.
CASSPQGLADTQYF
TGTGCCAGCAGCCCTCAAGGGTTAGCAGATACGCAGTATTTT
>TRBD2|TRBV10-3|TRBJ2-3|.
CAISLAGDTQYF
TGTGCCATCTCCCTAGCGGGAGATACGCAGTATTTT
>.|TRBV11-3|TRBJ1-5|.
CASSATANQPQHF
TGTGCCAGCTCGGCAACGGCTAATCAGCCCCAGCATTTT
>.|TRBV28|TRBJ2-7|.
CASSLSPNGEQYF
TGTGCCAGCAGTTTAAGCCCGAACGGGGAGCAGTACTTC
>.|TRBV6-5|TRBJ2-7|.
CASSSYVGGAAYEQYF
TGTGCCAGCAGTTCCTACGTGGGGGGCGCTGCCTACGAGCAGTACTTC
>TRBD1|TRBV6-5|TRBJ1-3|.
CASRGTGGKNTIYF
TGTGCCAGCAGAGGGACAGGGGGCAAGAACACCATATATTTT
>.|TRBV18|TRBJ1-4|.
CASSPLKAATNEKLFF
TGTGCCAGCTCACCCCTTAAGGCAGCAACTAATGAAAAACTGTTTTTT
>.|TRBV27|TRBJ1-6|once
CASKEPGLTNSPLHF
TGTGCCAGCAAGGAACCGGGACTGACAAATTCACCCCTCCACTTT
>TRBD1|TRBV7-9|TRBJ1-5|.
CASSLETGEGQPQHF
TGTGCCAGCAGCTTAGAAACAGGGGAAGGTCAGCCCCAGCATTTT